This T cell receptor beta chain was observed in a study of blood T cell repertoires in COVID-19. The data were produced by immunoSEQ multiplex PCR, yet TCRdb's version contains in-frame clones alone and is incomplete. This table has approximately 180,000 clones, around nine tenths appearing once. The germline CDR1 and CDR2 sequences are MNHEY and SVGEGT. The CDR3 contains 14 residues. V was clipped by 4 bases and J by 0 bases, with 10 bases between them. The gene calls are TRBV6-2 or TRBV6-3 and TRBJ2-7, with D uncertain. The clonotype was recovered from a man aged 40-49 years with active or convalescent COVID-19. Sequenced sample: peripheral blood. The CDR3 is CASSLAGDSYEQYF. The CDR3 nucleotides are TGTGCCAGCAGTTTAGCCGGAGACTCCTACGAGCAGTACTTC.